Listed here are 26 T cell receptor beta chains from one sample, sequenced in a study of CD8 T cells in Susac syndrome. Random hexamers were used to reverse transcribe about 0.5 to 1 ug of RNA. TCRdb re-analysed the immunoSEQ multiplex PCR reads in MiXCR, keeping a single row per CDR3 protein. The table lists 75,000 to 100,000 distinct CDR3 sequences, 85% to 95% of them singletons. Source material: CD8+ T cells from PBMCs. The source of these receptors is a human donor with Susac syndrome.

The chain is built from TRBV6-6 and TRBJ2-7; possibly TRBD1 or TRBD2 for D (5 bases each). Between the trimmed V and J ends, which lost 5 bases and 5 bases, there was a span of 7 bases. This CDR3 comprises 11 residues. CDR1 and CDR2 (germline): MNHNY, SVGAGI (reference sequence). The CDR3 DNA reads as TGTGCCAGCAGTCCGGGGCACGAGCAGTACTTC. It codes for CASSPGHEQYF.

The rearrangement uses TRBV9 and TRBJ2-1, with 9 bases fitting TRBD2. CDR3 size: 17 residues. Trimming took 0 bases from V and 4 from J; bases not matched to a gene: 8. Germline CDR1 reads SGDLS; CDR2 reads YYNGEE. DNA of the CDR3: TGTGCCAGCAGCGTAGAGGGGGGACTAGCTGGATACAATGAGCAGTTCTTC. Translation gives CASSVEGGLAGYNEQFF.

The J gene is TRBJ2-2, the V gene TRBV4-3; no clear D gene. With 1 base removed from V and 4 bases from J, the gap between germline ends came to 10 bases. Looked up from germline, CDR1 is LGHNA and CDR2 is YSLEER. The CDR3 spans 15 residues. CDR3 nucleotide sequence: TGCGCCAGCAGCCAAGGGATGGAGATCACCGGGGAGCTGTTTTTT. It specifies CASSQGMEITGELFF.

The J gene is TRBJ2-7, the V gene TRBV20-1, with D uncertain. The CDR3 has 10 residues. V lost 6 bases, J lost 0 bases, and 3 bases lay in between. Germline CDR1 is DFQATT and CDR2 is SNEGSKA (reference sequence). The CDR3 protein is CSAGSYEQYF. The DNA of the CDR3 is TGCAGTGCAGGCTCCTACGAGCAGTACTTC.

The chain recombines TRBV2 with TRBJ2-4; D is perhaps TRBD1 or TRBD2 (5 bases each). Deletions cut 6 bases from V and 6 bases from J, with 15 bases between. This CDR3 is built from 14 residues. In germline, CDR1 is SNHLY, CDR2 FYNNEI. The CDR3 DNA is TGTGCCAGCAGACCCGGGGCCCCCTTAAACATTCAGTACTTC. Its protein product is CASRPGAPLNIQYF.

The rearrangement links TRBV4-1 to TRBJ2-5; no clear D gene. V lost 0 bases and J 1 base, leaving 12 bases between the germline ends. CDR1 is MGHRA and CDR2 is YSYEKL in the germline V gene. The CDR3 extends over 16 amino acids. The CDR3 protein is CASSQEVPTSQETQYF. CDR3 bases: TGCGCCAGCAGCCAAGAAGTCCCGACGTCCCAAGAGACCCAGTACTTC.

In DNA form, the CDR3 reads TGTGCCAGCAGCGCGTACTTGGACACCGGGGAGCTGTTTTTT. Residues: CASSAYLDTGELFF. The gene calls are TRBV13 and TRBJ2-2; D is uncertain. The V gene lost 5 bases and the J gene lost 3 bases, with 10 bases spanning the gap. Germline-derived CDR1 and CDR2 are PRHDT and FYEKMQ (reference sequence). CDR3 length equals 14 residues. The complete variable domain, with remaining parts taken from reference TRBV13 and TRBJ2-2, reads AAGVIQSPRHLIKEKRETATLKCYPIPRHDTVYWYQQGPGQDPQFLISFYEKMQSDKGSIPDRFSAQQFSDYHSELNMSSLELGDSALYFCASSAYLDTGELFFGEGSRLTVL.

The CDR3 DNA reads as TGTGCCAGCAGCACAAGGGGAAACTATGGCTACACCTTC. Translating it yields CASSTRGNYGYTF. The rearrangement joins TRBV13 to TRBJ1-2; D possibly corresponds to TRBD1 (5 bases). The CDR3 is 13 residues long. Trimming took off 5 bases at V and 2 bases at J, with 9 bases between the two ends. Germline V lookup: CDR1 PRHDT, CDR2 FYEKMQ (reference sequence).

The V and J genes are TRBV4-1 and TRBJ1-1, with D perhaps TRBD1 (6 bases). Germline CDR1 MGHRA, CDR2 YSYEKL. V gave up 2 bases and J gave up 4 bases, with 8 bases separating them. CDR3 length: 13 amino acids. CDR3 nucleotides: TGCGCCAGCAGCCAAATAGGGGGCACTGAAGCTTTCTTT. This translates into CASSQIGGTEAFF.

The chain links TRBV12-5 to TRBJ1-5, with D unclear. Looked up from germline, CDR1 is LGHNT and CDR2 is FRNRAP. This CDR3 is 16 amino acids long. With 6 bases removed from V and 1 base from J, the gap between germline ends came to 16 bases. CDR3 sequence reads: CASGPSSWASNQPQHF. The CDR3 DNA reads TGTGCTAGTGGCCCAAGTTCATGGGCAAGCAATCAGCCCCAGCATTTT.

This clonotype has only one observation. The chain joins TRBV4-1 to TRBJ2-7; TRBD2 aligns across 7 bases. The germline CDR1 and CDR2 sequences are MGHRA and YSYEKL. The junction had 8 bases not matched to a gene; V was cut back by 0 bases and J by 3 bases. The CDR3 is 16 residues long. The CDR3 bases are TGCGCCAGCAGCCAAGACTGGGGGGGGGTAGGCTACGAGCAGTACTTC. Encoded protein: CASSQDWGGVGYEQYF.

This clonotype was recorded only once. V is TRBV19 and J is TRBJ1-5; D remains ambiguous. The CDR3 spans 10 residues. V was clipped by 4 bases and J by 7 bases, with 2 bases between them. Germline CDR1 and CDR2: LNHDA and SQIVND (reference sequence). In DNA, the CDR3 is TGTGCCAGTAGTAGCCAGCCCCAGCATTTT. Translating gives CASSSQPQHF.

CDR3 region: CSVEEVDYNEQFF. The CDR3 coding sequence is TGCAGCGTTGAAGAGGTGGACTACAATGAGCAGTTCTTC. The rearrangement links TRBV29-1 to TRBJ2-1; the D is unclear. V lost 0 bases to trimming and J lost 3 bases, with 6 bases between them. Germline CDR1 SQVTM, CDR2 ANQGSEA. The CDR3 runs 13 residues.

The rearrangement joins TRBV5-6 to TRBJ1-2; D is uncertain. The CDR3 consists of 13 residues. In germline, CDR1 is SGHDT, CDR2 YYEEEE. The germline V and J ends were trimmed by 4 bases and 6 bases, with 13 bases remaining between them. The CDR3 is CASSPVNGNGYTF. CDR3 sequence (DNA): TGTGCCAGCAGCCCTGTCAACGGGAATGGCTACACCTTC. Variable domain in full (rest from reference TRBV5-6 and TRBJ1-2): DAGVTQSPTHLIKTRGQQVTLRCSPKSGHDTVSWYQQALGQGPQFIFQYYEEEERQRGNFPDRFSGHQFPNYSSELNVNALLLGDSALYLCASSPVNGNGYTFGSGTRLTVV.

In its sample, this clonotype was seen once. In DNA, the CDR3 is TGTGCCAGCAGCGGGACAACTACCTACGAGCAGTACTTC. Translating it yields CASSGTTTYEQYF. The V and J genes are TRBV14 and TRBJ2-7; possible D gene TRBD1, 6 bases. The CDR3 loop spans 13 amino acids. Trimming stripped 5 bases from V and 2 bases from J, with 10 bases between. Germline V gene data show CDR1 as SGHDN and CDR2 as FVKESK.

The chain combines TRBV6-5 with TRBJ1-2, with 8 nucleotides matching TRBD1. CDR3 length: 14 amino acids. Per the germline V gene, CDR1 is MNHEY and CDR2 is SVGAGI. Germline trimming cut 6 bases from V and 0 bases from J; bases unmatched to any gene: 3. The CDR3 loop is CASRTGDANYGYTF. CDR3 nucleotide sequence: TGTGCCAGCAGGACAGGGGATGCTAACTATGGCTACACCTTC.

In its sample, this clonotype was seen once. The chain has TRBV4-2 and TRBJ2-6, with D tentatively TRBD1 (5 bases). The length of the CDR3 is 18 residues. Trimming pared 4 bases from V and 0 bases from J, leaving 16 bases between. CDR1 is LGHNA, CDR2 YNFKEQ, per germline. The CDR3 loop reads CASSPRQGDASGANVLTF. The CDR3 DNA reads TGTGCCAGCAGCCCGCGCCAGGGCGACGCCTCTGGGGCCAACGTCCTGACTTTC.

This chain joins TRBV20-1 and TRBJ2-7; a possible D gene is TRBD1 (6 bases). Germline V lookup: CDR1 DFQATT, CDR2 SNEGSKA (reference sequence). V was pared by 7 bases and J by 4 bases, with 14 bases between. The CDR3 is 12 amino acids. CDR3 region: CSVPGQDYEQYF. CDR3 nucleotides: TGCAGTGTTCCGGGACAAGATTACGAGCAGTACTTC.

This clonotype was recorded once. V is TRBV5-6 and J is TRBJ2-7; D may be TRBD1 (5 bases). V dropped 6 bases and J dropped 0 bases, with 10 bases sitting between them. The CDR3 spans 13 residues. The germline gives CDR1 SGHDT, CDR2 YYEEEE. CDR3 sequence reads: CASTDSFSYEQYF. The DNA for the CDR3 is TGTGCCAGCACCGACAGTTTCTCCTACGAGCAGTACTTC.

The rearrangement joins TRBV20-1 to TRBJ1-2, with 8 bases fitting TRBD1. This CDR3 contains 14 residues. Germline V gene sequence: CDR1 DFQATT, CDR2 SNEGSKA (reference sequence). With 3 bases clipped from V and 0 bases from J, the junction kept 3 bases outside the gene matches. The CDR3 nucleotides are TGCAGTGCTAGGGAGACAGGGGCTAACTATGGCTACACCTTC. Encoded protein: CSARETGANYGYTF.

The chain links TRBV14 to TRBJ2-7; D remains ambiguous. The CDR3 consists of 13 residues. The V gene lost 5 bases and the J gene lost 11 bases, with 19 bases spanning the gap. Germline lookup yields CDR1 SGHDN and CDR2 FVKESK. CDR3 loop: CASSNPPACGKYF. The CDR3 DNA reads TGTGCCAGCAGCAACCCACCGGCCTGCGGAAAGTACTTC.

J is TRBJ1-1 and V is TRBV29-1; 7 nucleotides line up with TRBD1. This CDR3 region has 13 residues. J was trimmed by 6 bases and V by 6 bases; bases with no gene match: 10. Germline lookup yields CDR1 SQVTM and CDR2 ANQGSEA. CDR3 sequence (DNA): TGCAGCGTCCACCAGGGGGATTGGGCTGAAGCTTTCTTT. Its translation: CSVHQGDWAEAFF.

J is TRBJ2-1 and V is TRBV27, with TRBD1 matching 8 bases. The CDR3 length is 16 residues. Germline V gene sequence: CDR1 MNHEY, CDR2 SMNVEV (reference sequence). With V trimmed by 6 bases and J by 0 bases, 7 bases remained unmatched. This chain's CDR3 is CASSPRGPSSYNEQFF. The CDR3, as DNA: TGTGCCAGCAGCCCCAGGGGGCCATCCTCCTACAATGAGCAGTTCTTC.

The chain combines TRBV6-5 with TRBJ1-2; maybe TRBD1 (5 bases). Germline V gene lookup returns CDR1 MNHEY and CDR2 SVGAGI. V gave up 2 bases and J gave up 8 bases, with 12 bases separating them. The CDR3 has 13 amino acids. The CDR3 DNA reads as TGTGCCAGCAGTTACGGGGGTCTGGGCGGCTACACCTTC. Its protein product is CASSYGGLGGYTF.

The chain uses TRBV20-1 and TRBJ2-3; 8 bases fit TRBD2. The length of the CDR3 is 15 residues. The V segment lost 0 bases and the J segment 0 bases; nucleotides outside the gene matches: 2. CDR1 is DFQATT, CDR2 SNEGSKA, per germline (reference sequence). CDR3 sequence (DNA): TGCAGTGCTAGAGATAGCGGGGATAGCACAGATACGCAGTATTTT. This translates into CSARDSGDSTDTQYF.

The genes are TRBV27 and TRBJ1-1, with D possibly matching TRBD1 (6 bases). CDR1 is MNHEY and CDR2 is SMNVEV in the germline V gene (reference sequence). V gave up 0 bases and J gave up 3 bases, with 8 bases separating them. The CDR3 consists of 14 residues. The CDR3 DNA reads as TGTGCCAGCAGTTTATCTCCAGGGGACACTGAAGCTTTCTTT. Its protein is CASSLSPGDTEAFF.